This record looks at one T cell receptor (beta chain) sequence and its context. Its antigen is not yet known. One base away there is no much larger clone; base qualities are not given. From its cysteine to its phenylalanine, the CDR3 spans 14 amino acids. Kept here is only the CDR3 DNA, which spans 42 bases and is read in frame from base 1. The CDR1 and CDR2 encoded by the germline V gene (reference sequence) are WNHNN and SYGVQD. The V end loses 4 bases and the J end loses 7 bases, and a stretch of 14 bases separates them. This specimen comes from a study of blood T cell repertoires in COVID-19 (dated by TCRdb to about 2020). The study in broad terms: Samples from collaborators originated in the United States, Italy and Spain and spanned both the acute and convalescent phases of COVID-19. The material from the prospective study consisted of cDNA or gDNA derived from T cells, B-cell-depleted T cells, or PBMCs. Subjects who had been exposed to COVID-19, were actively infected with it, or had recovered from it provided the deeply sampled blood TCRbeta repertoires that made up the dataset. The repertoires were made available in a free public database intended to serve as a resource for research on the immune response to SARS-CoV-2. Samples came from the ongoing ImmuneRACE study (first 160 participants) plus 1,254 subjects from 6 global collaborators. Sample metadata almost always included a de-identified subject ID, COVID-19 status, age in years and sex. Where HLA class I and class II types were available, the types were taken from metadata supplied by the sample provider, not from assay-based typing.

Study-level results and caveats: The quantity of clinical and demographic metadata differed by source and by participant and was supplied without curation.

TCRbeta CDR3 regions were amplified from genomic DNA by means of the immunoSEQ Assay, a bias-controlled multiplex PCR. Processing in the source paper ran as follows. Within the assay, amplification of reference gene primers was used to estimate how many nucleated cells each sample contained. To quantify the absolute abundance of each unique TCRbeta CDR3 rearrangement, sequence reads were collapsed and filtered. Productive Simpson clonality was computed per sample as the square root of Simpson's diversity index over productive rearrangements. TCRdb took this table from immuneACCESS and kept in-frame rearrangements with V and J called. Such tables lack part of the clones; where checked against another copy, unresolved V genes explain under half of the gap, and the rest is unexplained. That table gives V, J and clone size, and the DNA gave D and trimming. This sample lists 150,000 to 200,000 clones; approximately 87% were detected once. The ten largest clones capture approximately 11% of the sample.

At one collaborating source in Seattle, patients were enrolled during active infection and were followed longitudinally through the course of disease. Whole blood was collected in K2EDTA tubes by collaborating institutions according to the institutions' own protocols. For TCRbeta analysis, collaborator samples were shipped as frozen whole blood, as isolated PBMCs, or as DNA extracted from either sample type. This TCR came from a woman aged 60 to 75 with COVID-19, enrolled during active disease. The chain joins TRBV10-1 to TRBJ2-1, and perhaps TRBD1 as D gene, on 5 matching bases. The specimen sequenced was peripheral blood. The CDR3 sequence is CASSGPGSGNEQFF. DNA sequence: TGCGCCAGCAGTGGCCCAGGGTCTGGAAATGAGCAGTTCTTC.